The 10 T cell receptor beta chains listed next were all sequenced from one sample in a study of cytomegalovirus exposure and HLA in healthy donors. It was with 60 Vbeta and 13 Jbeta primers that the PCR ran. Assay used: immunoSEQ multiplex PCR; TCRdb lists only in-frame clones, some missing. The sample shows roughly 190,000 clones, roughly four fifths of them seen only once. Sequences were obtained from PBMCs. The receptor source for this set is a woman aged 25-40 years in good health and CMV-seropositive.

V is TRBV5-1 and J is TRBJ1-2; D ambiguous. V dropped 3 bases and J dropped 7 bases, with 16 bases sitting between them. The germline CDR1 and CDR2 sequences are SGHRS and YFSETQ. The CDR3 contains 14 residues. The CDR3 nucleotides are TGCGCCAGCAGCTCCGGAGGCTCGGGAGGTGGCTACACCTTC. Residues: CASSSGGSGGGYTF.

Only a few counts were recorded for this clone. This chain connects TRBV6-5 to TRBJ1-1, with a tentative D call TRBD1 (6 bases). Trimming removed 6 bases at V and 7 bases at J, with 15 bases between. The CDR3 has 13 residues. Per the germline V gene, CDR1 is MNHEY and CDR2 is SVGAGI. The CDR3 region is CASRPGGRDEAFF. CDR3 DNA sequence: TGTGCCAGCAGGCCCGGGGGGCGCGATGAAGCTTTCTTT.

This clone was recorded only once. The CDR3: CASSTETGAVGYTF. As DNA, the CDR3 is TGTGCCAGCAGCACCGAAACAGGGGCTGTTGGCTACACCTTC. The chain has TRBV11-2 and TRBJ1-2; 7 bases line up with TRBD1. V shed 5 bases, J shed 7 bases, and the junction held 10 bases outside the gene matches. This CDR3 region has 14 residues. Germline-derived CDR1 and CDR2 are SGHAT and FQNNGV.

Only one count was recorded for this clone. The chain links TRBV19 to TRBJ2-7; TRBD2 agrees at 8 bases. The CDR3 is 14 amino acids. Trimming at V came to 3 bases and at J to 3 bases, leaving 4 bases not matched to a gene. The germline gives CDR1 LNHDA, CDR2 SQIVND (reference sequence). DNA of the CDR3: TGTGCCAGTAGTATCACTAGCGGAGACTACGAGCAGTACTTC. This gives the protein CASSITSGDYEQYF. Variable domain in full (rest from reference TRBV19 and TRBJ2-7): DGGITQSPKYLFRKEGQNVTLSCEQNLNHDAMYWYRQDPGQGLRLIYYSQIVNDFQKGDIAEGYSVSREKKESFPLTVTSAQKNPTAFYLCASSITSGDYEQYFGPGTRLTVT.

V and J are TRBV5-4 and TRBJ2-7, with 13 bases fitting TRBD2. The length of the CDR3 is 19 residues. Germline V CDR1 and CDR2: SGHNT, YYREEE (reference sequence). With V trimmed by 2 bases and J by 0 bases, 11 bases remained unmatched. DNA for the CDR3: TGTGCCAGCAGCTTCGACAGGATTGGGACTAGCGGGAACTCCTACGAGCAGTACTTC. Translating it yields CASSFDRIGTSGNSYEQYF.

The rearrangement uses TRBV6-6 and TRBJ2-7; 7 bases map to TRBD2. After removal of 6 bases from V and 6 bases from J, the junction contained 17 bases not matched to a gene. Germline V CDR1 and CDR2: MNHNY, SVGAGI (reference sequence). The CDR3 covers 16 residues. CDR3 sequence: CASSYGRLAAFGEQYF. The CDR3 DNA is TGTGCCAGCAGCTACGGGAGACTAGCTGCGTTTGGCGAGCAGTACTTC.

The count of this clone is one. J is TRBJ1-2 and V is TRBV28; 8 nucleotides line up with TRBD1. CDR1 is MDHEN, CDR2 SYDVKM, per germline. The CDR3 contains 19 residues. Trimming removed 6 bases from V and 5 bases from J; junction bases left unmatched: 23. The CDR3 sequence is CASRESGVTRDRPRYGYTF. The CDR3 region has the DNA TGTGCCAGCAGAGAATCCGGTGTGACTCGGGACAGGCCTCGGTATGGCTACACCTTC.

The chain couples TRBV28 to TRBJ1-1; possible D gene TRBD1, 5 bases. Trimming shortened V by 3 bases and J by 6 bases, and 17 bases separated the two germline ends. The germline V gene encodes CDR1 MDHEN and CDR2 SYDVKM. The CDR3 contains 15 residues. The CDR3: CASSLGGMRDAEAFF. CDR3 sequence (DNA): TGTGCCAGCAGTTTGGGGGGGATGAGGGACGCTGAAGCTTTCTTT.

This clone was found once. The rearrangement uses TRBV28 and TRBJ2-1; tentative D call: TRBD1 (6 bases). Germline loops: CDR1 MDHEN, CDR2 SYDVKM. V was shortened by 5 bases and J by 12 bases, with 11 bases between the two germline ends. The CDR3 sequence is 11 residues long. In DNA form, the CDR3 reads TGTGCCAGCAGTCAGGGGTTGCGGCAGTTCTTC. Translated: CASSQGLRQFF. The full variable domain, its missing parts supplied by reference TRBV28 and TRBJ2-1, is DVKVTQSSRYLVKRTGEKVFLECVQDMDHENMFWYRQDPGLGLRLIYFSYDVKMKEKGDIPEGYSVSREKKERFSLILESASTNQTSMYLCASSQGLRQFFGPGTRLTVL.

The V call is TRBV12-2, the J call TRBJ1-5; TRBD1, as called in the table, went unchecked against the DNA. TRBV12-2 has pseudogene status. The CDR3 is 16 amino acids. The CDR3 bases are TGTGCAAGTCGACCTAACAGGGGGCGCAGAAATCAGCCCCAGCATTTT. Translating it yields CASRPNRGRRNQPQHF.